One and the same sample provided the 28 T cell receptor beta chains below, sequenced in a study of OX40 agonist ivuxolimab in advanced cancers. Preparation of the library involved the immunoSEQ multiplex PCR assay. The source is immuneACCESS, and TCRdb retained only in-frame sequences with V and J called. Part of the clones is not carried over; for the studies checked, unresolved V genes explain less than half of this, and the remainder is unexplained. The sample contains around 65,000 clones, over 75% of them found a single time. The leading ten clones occupy approximately 5.4% of the sample. This specimen was CD4+ or CD8+ T cells sorted from blood, taken in a trial of the OX40 agonist ivuxolimab. These receptor sequences come from an adult with an advanced solid tumor such as melanoma, head and neck, liver or kidney cancer.

The V call is TRBV6-5, the J call TRBJ1-5, with 10 nucleotides matching TRBD1. CDR1 is MNHEY and CDR2 is SVGAGI in the germline V gene. The ends lost 2 bases at V and 9 bases at J; junction bases unmatched: 7. CDR3 length: 15 residues. CDR3 sequence (DNA): TGTGCCAGCAGTTACACCGGGACAGGGGTCGGGCCCCAGCATTTT. Translation: CASSYTGTGVGPQHF.

This clone appeared a single time. This chain joins TRBV7-9 and TRBJ1-5; D is unresolved. The length of the CDR3 is 17 residues. Trimming took off 5 bases at V and 6 bases at J, with 23 bases between the two ends. CDR1 and CDR2 from the germline V gene are SEHNR and FQNEAQ (reference sequence). This CDR3 reads CASSPSGPEGILQPQHF. The CDR3 DNA is TGTGCCAGCAGCCCCTCTGGGCCGGAGGGAATTCTTCAGCCCCAGCATTTT.

The chain recombines TRBV14 with TRBJ2-5, with TRBD1 identical over 10 bases. Germline CDR1 reads SGHDN; CDR2 reads FVKESK. V lost 0 bases and J lost 5; bases outside the gene matches: 6. The CDR3 consists of 16 residues. In DNA, the CDR3 is TGTGCCAGCAGCCAAGATCTGGGACAGGGGCACGAGACCCAGTACTTC. Translating it yields CASSQDLGQGHETQYF.

The chain has TRBV4-2 and TRBJ2-2, with D perhaps matching TRBD2 (6 bases). CDR1 LGHNA and CDR2 YNFKEQ come from the germline V gene. The CDR3 is made up of 17 amino acids. Trimming removed 1 base at V and 5 bases at J, with 17 bases between. CDR3 region: CASSQAGAGLGTGELFF. In DNA form, the CDR3 reads TGTGCCAGCAGCCAAGCGGGAGCGGGCCTTGGGACCGGGGAGCTGTTTTTT.

V usage is TRBV2 and J usage is TRBJ2-2, with D unresolved. Germline assignment: CDR1 SNHLY and CDR2 FYNNEI. This CDR3 spans 14 amino acids. Between the trimmed V and J ends, which lost 4 bases and 6 bases, there was a span of 12 bases. Written as DNA, the CDR3 is TGTGCCAGCAGTGGGAGTTTACGGGCCGGGGAGCTGTTTTTT. This gives the protein CASSGSLRAGELFF.

This rearrangement joins TRBV5-4 to TRBJ1-1; TRBD1 might be the D (5 bases). This CDR3 comprises 13 residues. Looked up from germline, CDR1 is SGHNT and CDR2 is YYREEE (reference sequence). V was pared by 2 bases and J by 6 bases, with 11 bases between. The CDR3, as DNA: TGTGCCAGCAGCTTTATGGGGACGGCTGAAGCTTTCTTT. Protein: CASSFMGTAEAFF.

The sample holds a few counts of this clone. This chain links TRBV19 with TRBJ2-6; no reliable D call. V gave up 3 bases and J gave up 0 bases, with 6 bases separating them. There are 15 residues in the CDR3. Germline-derived CDR1 and CDR2 are LNHDA and SQIVND (reference sequence). The CDR3 nucleotides are TGTGCCAGTAGTATCCCCCTCTCTGGGGCCAACGTCCTGACTTTC. This translates into CASSIPLSGANVLTF.

The rearrangement joins TRBV7-9 to TRBJ2-7; 14 positions match TRBD2. The trim removed 5 bases at V and 6 bases at J, leaving 3 bases unmatched. The CDR3 has 14 amino acids. Germline V lookup: CDR1 SEHNR, CDR2 FQNEAQ (reference sequence). CDR3 in amino acids: CASSVGLAGVEQYF. The CDR3 region has the DNA TGTGCCAGCAGCGTGGGACTAGCGGGGGTCGAGCAGTACTTC.

The gene calls are TRBV23-1 and TRBJ1-5; D possibly corresponds to TRBD1 (6 bases). TRBV23-1 is an ORF for which the function is uncertain. The CDR3 is 15 amino acids. V was cut by 1 base and J by 7 bases, with 14 bases left in between. The CDR3 loop is CASSQLTGTVQPQHF. CDR3 bases: TGCGCCAGCAGTCAATTGACAGGAACTGTCCAGCCCCAGCATTTT.

This clone appeared a few times. This chain's CDR3 is CASSYKDSPLHF. Here the CDR3 DNA reads TGTGCCAGCAGCTACAAGGATTCACCCCTCCACTTT. This chain connects TRBV27 to TRBJ1-6; no reliable D call. V was pared by 6 bases and J by 8 bases, with 8 bases between. Germline CDR1 is MNHEY and CDR2 is SMNVEV (reference sequence). The CDR3 totals 12 residues.

This sequence joins TRBV7-6 and TRBJ2-5, with TRBD2 matching 11 bases. The germline V gene encodes CDR1 SGHVS and CDR2 FNYEAQ. V lost 8 bases, J lost 5 bases, and 7 bases stayed unmatched. The CDR3 has 14 amino acids. The CDR3 sequence is CASGLAGGRETQYF. The CDR3 coding sequence is TGTGCCAGCGGATTAGCGGGGGGGCGGGAGACCCAGTACTTC.

This clone appeared once. Other DNA sequences from this sample encode an identical CDR3 as well. V gene TRBV10-1 combines with J gene TRBJ2-1, with a weak D call TRBD2 (7 bases). There are 15 residues in the CDR3. Trimming took off 2 bases at V and 8 bases at J, with 16 bases between the two ends. Germline V gene lookup returns CDR1 WNHNN and CDR2 SYGVQD (reference sequence). CDR3 residues: CASSEASGGADEQFF. In DNA form, the CDR3 reads TGCGCCAGCAGTGAGGCAAGTGGGGGGGCGGATGAGCAGTTCTTC.

This sequence joins TRBV7-9 and TRBJ1-4; TRBD1 matches at 7 bases. The CDR3 is made up of 15 amino acids. V was pared by 3 bases and J by 8 bases, with 9 bases of the junction left unmatched. CDR1 and CDR2 (germline): SEHNR, FQNEAQ (reference sequence). DNA of the CDR3: TGTGCCAGCAGCTTGGCGGCAGGGGGAGACGAAAAACTGTTTTTT. As protein: CASSLAAGGDEKLFF.

This chain uses TRBV6-4 with TRBJ2-7; weak D call: TRBD2 (7 bases). Germline V gives CDR1 MRHNA, CDR2 SNTAGT. V lost 0 bases, J lost 9 bases, and 12 bases lay in between. CDR3 length: 13 amino acids. CDR3 loop: CASSDSDSGMQYF. CDR3 sequence (DNA): TGTGCCAGCAGTGACTCGGACAGCGGGATGCAGTACTTC.

This rearrangement joins TRBV28 to TRBJ2-3; TRBD1 matches 7 bases. V lost 6 bases and J lost 4; bases outside the gene matches: 10. The CDR3 is made up of 15 amino acids. Germline V gives CDR1 MDHEN, CDR2 SYDVKM. The CDR3, as DNA: TGTGCCAGCAGCCTACCGGCAGGGGGTGCAGATACGCAGTATTTT. Protein: CASSLPAGGADTQYF.

The rearrangement links TRBV5-1 to TRBJ1-5; D unresolved. The CDR3 covers 15 residues. The V and J ends lost 2 bases and 1 base respectively, with 10 bases between them. The germline V gene has CDR1 SGHRS and CDR2 YFSETQ. CDR3 sequence reads: CASSFAGGSNQPQHF. For the CDR3, the DNA is TGCGCCAGCAGCTTTGCCGGAGGGAGCAATCAGCCCCAGCATTTT.

The chain is built from TRBV6-6 and TRBJ1-1, with a weak D call TRBD1 (5 bases). V shed 5 bases and J shed 8 bases, with 24 bases lying between them. Per the germline V gene, CDR1 is MNHNY and CDR2 is SVGAGI (reference sequence). This CDR3 is 16 amino acids long. The CDR3 reads CASSPGGKARVGEAFF. In DNA, the CDR3 is TGTGCCAGCAGTCCTGGGGGGAAGGCACGCGTGGGAGAAGCTTTCTTT.

The CDR3, as DNA: TGTGCCATCAGTGAGTCGGGGACTGTGGGCTCCTATAATTCACCCCTCCACTTT. It specifies CAISESGTVGSYNSPLHF. The V gene is TRBV10-3, the J gene TRBJ1-6; D is possibly TRBD1 (5 bases). V was cut by 0 bases and J by 0 bases, with 12 bases left in between. This CDR3 contains 18 residues. Germline CDR1 ENHRY, CDR2 SYGVKD.

The J gene is TRBJ2-7, the V gene TRBV6-6; D is perhaps TRBD2 (5 bases). This CDR3 is built from 13 residues. The germline V gene encodes CDR1 MNHNY and CDR2 SVGAGI (reference sequence). V was clipped by 5 bases and J by 5 bases, with 13 bases between them. This CDR3 reads CASSRGISDEQYF. CDR3 in DNA: TGTGCCAGCAGTAGAGGGATTAGTGACGAGCAGTACTTC.

The genes are TRBV19 and TRBJ1-3; tentatively, D is TRBD1 (5 bases). The germline V gene has CDR1 LNHDA and CDR2 SQIVND (reference sequence). The CDR3 has 15 residues. With 7 bases removed from V and 0 bases from J, the gap between germline ends came to 13 bases. The CDR3 bases are TGTGCCAGTACCAGGGACCCAAGCTCTGGAAACACCATATATTTT. Translated, it gives CASTRDPSSGNTIYF.

The CDR3 region is CASSSLAGSLTGELFF. CDR3 DNA: TGTGCCAGCAGCTCTCTAGCGGGGTCACTGACCGGGGAGCTGTTTTTT. The chain uses TRBV7-6 and TRBJ2-2; 9 bases are shared with TRBD2. The CDR3 is 16 residues long. CDR1 is SGHVS and CDR2 is FNYEAQ in the germline V gene. The J segment lost 5 bases and the V segment lost 4 bases, leaving 8 bases of the junction unmatched. The full variable domain, in which reference TRBV7-6 and TRBJ2-2 provide the parts outside the CDR3, is GAGVSQSPRYKVTKRGQDVALRCDPISGHVSLYWYRQALGQGPEFLTYFNYEAQQDKSGLPNDRFSAERPEGSISTLTIQRTEQRDSAMYRCASSSLAGSLTGELFFGEGSRLTVL.

The V gene is TRBV7-8, the J gene TRBJ2-5, with D possibly being TRBD2 (5 bases). Trimming pared 3 bases from V and 1 base from J, leaving 9 bases between. Germline loops: CDR1 SGHVS, CDR2 FQNEAQ. The CDR3 length is 14 residues. CDR3 loop: CASSLGTSQETQYF. The CDR3 region has the DNA TGTGCCAGCAGCTTGGGAACTAGCCAAGAGACCCAGTACTTC.

V usage is TRBV5-4 and J usage is TRBJ2-3, with 12 bases fitting TRBD2. The V and J ends lost 0 bases and 3 bases, in that order; junction bases with no gene match: 2. The CDR3 is 16 residues long. Germline loops: CDR1 SGHNT, CDR2 YYREEE (reference sequence). CDR3 in DNA: TGTGCCAGCAGCTTGGGAACTAGCGGGGGGACAGATACGCAGTATTTT. Translated: CASSLGTSGGTDTQYF.

The chain links TRBV19 to TRBJ1-2; TRBD1 is a possible D gene (5 bases). Trimming left V 6 bases short and J 7 bases short, with 18 bases between. Germline V gives CDR1 LNHDA, CDR2 SQIVND (reference sequence). The CDR3 spans 14 residues. CDR3 sequence reads: CASSYRPGAGGYTF. CDR3 DNA: TGTGCCAGTAGCTACCGACCCGGGGCAGGTGGCTACACCTTC.

V is TRBV7-2 and J is TRBJ1-2; TRBD1 is a possible D gene (6 bases). Deletions cut 4 bases from V and 6 bases from J, with 18 bases between. Germline CDR1 reads SGHTA; CDR2 reads FQGNSA. This CDR3 contains 15 residues. In DNA form, the CDR3 reads TGTGCCAGCAGCTCAAACGGTCGGGGGCTCGATGGCTACACCTTC. Protein sequence: CASSSNGRGLDGYTF.

The V and J genes are TRBV4-1 and TRBJ1-4; 8 positions match TRBD1. Germline lookup yields CDR1 MGHRA and CDR2 YSYEKL. The junction had 7 bases not matched to a gene; V was cut back by 5 bases and J by 5 bases. The CDR3 runs 15 residues. The CDR3 bases are TGCGCCAGCAGCAGAGGGACAGGAGGAAATGAAAAACTGTTTTTT. Residues: CASSRGTGGNEKLFF.

The chain recombines TRBV7-2 with TRBJ2-7; D is possibly TRBD1 or TRBD2 (5 bases each). The CDR3 loop spans 17 amino acids. CDR1 is SGHTA, CDR2 FQGNSA, per germline. V lost 2 bases, J lost 2 bases, and 19 bases lay in between. The CDR3 loop reads CASSLQLDAGTPYEQYF. The DNA of the CDR3 is TGTGCCAGCAGCTTACAACTTGATGCAGGGACCCCCTACGAGCAGTACTTC. Full variable domain (remainder filled in from reference TRBV7-2 and TRBJ2-7): GAGVSQSPSNKVTEKGKDVELRCDPISGHTALYWYRQSLGQGLEFLIYFQGNSAPDKSGLPSDRFSAERTGGSVSTLTIQRTQQEDSAVYLCASSLQLDAGTPYEQYFGPGTRLTVT.

This chain connects TRBV27 to TRBJ1-2; 8 bases are shared with TRBD1. After removal of 6 bases from V and 8 bases from J, the junction contained 8 bases not matched to a gene. Germline CDR1 and CDR2: MNHEY and SMNVEV (reference sequence). The CDR3 has 13 amino acids. CDR3 amino acids: CASSAGQGRGYTF. DNA of the CDR3: TGTGCCAGCAGCGCAGGACAGGGAAGGGGCTACACCTTC.